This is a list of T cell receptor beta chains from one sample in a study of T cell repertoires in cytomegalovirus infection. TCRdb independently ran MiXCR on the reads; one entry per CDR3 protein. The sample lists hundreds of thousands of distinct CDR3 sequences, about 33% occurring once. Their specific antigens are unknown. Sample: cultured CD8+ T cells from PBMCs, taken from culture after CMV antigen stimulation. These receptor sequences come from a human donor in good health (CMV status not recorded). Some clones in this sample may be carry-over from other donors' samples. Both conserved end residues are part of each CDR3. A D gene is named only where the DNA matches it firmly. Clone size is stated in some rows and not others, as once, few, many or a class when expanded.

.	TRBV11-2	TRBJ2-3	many	TGTGCCAGCAGCTTAGATAACCGGAGAGCGTTGGGCACAGATACGCAGTATTTT	CASSLDNRRALGTDTQYF
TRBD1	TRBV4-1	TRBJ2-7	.	TGCGCCAGCAGCCAATGGACAGGGTCGTACGAGCAGTACTTC	CASSQWTGSYEQYF
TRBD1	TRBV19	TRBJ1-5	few	TGTGCCAGTAGTATAGATTACCGGACAGGGGGCAATCAGCCCCAGCATTTT	CASSIDYRTGGNQPQHF
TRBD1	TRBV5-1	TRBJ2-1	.	TGCGCCAGCAGACCCGGACAGGGTGACTACAATGAGCAGTTCTTC	CASRPGQGDYNEQFF
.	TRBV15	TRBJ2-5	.	TGTGCCACCAGCAAGGGGGTAACTCAGGGGGGACAAGAGACCCAGTACTTC	CATSKGVTQGGQETQYF
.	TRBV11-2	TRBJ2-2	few	TGTGCCAGCAGCTTAGTTTCCCACGGGGAGCTGTTTTTT	CASSLVSHGELFF
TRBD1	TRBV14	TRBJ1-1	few	TGTGCCAGCAGCCAAGGACAGGGGCGGGCGCCCGAAGCTTTCTTT	CASSQGQGRAPEAFF
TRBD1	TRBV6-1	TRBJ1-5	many	TGTGCCAGCAGTCTGACAGGGGTTAGCAATCAGCCCCAGCATTTT	CASSLTGVSNQPQHF
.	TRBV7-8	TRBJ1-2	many	TGTGCCAGCAGCTACACAGGGAACGTTAACTATGGCTACACCTTC	CASSYTGNVNYGYTF
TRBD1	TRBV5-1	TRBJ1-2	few	TGCGCCAGCAGCTTAACGGACAGGGGTTTTGAGGGCTACACCTTC	CASSLTDRGFEGYTF
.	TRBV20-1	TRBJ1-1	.	TGCAGTGCTAGAGACCTTCGTTCCGATCCTGAAGCTTTCTTT	CSARDLRSDPEAFF
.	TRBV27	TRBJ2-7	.	TGTGCCAGCAGCCTAAGAGGGAACGGGGCCTACGAGCAGTACTTC	CASSLRGNGAYEQYF
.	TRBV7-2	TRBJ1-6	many	TGTGCCAGCAGCTTAGAACTCCCAAACAGGTCGTGGTCGGATTCACCCCTCCACTTT	CASSLELPNRSWSDSPLHF
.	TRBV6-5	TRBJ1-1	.	TGTGCCAGCAGTTACTCAGCTGGAGTGAACACTGAAGCTTTCTTT	CASSYSAGVNTEAFF
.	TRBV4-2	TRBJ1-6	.	TGTGCCAGCAGCCCCCAGACGCGGGGGTTCGGTTCACCCCTCCACTTT	CASSPQTRGFGSPLHF
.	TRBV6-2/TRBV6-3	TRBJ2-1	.	TGTGCCTCTGGCTGGGACAATGAGCAGTTCTTC	CASGWDNEQFF
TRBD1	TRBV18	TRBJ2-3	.	TGTGCCAGCTCACTTGGACAGGCTTTCCGCACAGATACGCAGTATTTT	CASSLGQAFRTDTQYF
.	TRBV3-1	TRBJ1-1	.	TGTGCCAGCAGCCCTCCCTTGGGGGAGAAAGCTTTCTTT	CASSPPLGEKAFF
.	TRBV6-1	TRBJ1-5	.	TGTGCCAGCAGTGAACCTAGGGACCGGAGGGAGGTCAGTGAGCCCCAGCATTTT	CASSEPRDRREVSEPQHF
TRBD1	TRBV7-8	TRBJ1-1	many	TGTGCCAGCAGCTTAAACAGGGGGCATTTCACTGAAGCTTTCTTT	CASSLNRGHFTEAFF
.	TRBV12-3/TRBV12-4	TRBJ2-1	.	TGTGCCAGCAGTTTAGCTAAGCAGGGGGCGGGGGATGAGCAGTTCTTC	CASSLAKQGAGDEQFF
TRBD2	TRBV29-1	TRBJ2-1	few	TGCAGCGTTGTACCGGGGGGGGCGATCAATGAGCAGTTCTTC	CSVVPGGAINEQFF
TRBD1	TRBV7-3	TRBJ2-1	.	TGTGCCAGCAGCTTCCCGGGACAGGTCAATGAGCAGTTCTTC	CASSFPGQVNEQFF
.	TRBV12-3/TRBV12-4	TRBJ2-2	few	TGTGCCAGCACCCCCCCTCCGACGGATTCGAACACCGGGGAGCTGTTTTTT	CASTPPPTDSNTGELFF
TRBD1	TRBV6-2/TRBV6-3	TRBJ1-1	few	TGTGCCAGCAGTTACCGACAGGGCGTCAGCACTGAAGCTTTCTTT	CASSYRQGVSTEAFF
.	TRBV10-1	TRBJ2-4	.	TGCGCCAGCAGTGACGGGCGTGGGGAAAACATTCAGTACTTC	CASSDGRGENIQYF
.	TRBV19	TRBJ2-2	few	TGTGCCAGTAGTATGGAGAACACCGGGGAGCTGTTTTTT	CASSMENTGELFF
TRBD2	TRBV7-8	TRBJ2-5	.	TGTGCCAGCAGCTTTGGCGGGGGGAGAGAGACCCAGTACTTC	CASSFGGGRETQYF
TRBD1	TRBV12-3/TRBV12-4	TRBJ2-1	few	TGTGCCAGCAGTACCGAGACAGGGGTGCTTGAGCAGTTCTTC	CASSTETGVLEQFF
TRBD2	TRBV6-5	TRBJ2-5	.	TGTGCCAGCAGTTACTCTCTTTTTTCGGGGGGTACAGAGACCCAGTACTTC	CASSYSLFSGGTETQYF
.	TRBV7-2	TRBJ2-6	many	TGTGCCAGCAGCCCCACACCTATCCCAGGTGGGGCCAACGTCCTGACTTTC	CASSPTPIPGGANVLTF
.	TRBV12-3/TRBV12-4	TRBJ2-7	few	TGTGCCAGCAGTTTCCGACAGAAACTAGCCTACGAGCAGTACTTC	CASSFRQKLAYEQYF
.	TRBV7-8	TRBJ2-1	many	TGTGCCAGCAGCCCTCGTTGGGGCTCTACGGGTGAGCAGTTCTTC	CASSPRWGSTGEQFF
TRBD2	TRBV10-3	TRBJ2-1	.	TGTGCCATCAGTATTAGCGGGGGGGCCAGTAATGAGCAGTTCTTC	CAISISGGASNEQFF
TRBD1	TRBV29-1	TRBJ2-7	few	TGCAGCGGAGGGACAGGCGATTCGTACGAGCAGTACTTC	CSGGTGDSYEQYF
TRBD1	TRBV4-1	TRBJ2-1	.	TGCGCCAGCAGCCCCATGTCTGAGGGGGCGAGGTACAATGAGCAGTTCTTC	CASSPMSEGARYNEQFF
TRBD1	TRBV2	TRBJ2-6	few	TGTGCCAGCAGACGGGACAGGGACTCTGGGGCCAACGTCCTGACTTTC	CASRRDRDSGANVLTF
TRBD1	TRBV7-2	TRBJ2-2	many	TGTGCCAGCAGCTCCCGACAGGGCGGTACGAGGGAGCTGTTTTTT	CASSSRQGGTRELFF
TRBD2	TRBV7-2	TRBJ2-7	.	TGTGCCAGCAGCCCTTCGGGGGGGGCCTCCTACGAGCAGTACTTC	CASSPSGGASYEQYF
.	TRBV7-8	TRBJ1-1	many	TGTGCCAGCAGCTTCCCGGGGGGCCACCAGAGTCTGAACACTGAAGCTTTCTTT	CASSFPGGHQSLNTEAFF
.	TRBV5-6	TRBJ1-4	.	TGTGCCAGCAGCTTTAATCTCCCCGATGAAAAACTGTTTTTT	CASSFNLPDEKLFF
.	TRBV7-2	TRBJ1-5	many	TGTGCCAGCAGCGCTATAGAGTTGTTCGGAGAGCCCCAGCATTTT	CASSAIELFGEPQHF